These 19 T cell receptor beta chains share one sample of origin, sequenced in a study of blood T cell repertoires in COVID-19. Assay: immunoSEQ multiplex PCR; the TCRdb copy retains only in-frame clones and omits some. The sample contains tens of thousands of clones, over 80% of which appear only once. Sequencing was performed on peripheral blood. The receptor source for this set is a human donor in a cohort sampled during active COVID-19.

The chain carries TRBV27 and TRBJ1-3; 11 bases fit TRBD1. Germline V gene data show CDR1 as MNHEY and CDR2 as SMNVEV (reference sequence). The CDR3 totals 14 residues. Trimming took 6 bases from V and 2 from J; bases not matched to a gene: 0. The CDR3 DNA follows: TGTGCCAGCAGGGACAGGGGGCCTGGAAACACCATATATTTT. This translates into CASRDRGPGNTIYF.

The chain employs TRBV7-9 and TRBJ2-2; a possible D gene is TRBD1 (5 bases). V was clipped by 3 bases and J by 1 base, with 9 bases between them. CDR1 and CDR2 from the germline V gene are SEHNR and FQNEAQ (reference sequence). The CDR3 is 15 residues long. This CDR3 is CASSFLQGNTGELFF. The CDR3 region has the DNA TGTGCCAGCAGCTTTTTGCAGGGGAACACCGGGGAGCTGTTTTTT.

The chain is built from TRBV29-1 and TRBJ2-1; TRBD1 matches 8 bases. The trim removed 8 bases at V and 4 bases at J, leaving 7 bases unmatched. The CDR3 sequence is 13 residues long. Germline-derived CDR1 and CDR2 are SQVTM and ANQGSEA. CDR3 residues: CSLDRGSYNEQFF. In nucleotides, the CDR3 is TGCAGCCTCGACAGGGGTTCGTACAATGAGCAGTTCTTC.

This clone has just a few counts. V is TRBV6-2 or TRBV6-3 and J is TRBJ1-1; D possibly corresponds to TRBD1 (5 bases). The CDR3 has 15 residues. V gave up 0 bases and J gave up 5 bases, with 13 bases separating them. Germline V gene data show CDR1 as MNHEY and CDR2 as SVGEGT. Here the CDR3 reads CASSYSTVGGTEAFF. The DNA for the CDR3 is TGTGCCAGCAGTTACTCGACGGTGGGGGGGACTGAAGCTTTCTTT.

This clone was observed a handful of times. At one boundary the junction diverges from the germline segment, which might be a read error. The CDR3 nucleotides read TGTGCTAGCAGCTTAGCGGTTAGTTTGAAATTTAACACCATATATTTT. Translating gives CASSLAVSLKFNTIYF. The chain combines TRBV7-7 with TRBJ1-3; unclear D gene. This CDR3 region has 16 residues. CDR1 is SSHAT and CDR2 is FNYEAQ in the germline V gene (reference sequence).

The rearrangement joins TRBV5-1 to TRBJ2-2, with 13 bases matching TRBD2. J was trimmed by 2 bases and V by 5 bases; bases with no gene match: 3. The germline CDR1 and CDR2 sequences are SGHRS and YFSETQ. The CDR3 totals 16 residues. The CDR3 sequence is CASRGLAGDNTGELFF. The CDR3 nucleotides read TGCGCCAGCAGAGGACTAGCGGGGGACAACACCGGGGAGCTGTTTTTT.

The table lists this clone with a few counts. V and J are TRBV11-2 and TRBJ1-6; D perhaps matches TRBD1 (5 bases). CDR3 size: 15 residues. CDR1 and CDR2 from the germline V gene are SGHAT and FQNNGV. Trimming shortened V by 1 base and J by 4 bases, and 8 bases separated the two germline ends. CDR3 sequence reads: CASSLGTLYNSPLHF. The CDR3 coding sequence is TGTGCCAGCAGCTTAGGGACACTATATAATTCACCCCTCCACTTT.

The chain combines TRBV27 with TRBJ2-7; no clear D gene. The germline V gene has CDR1 MNHEY and CDR2 SMNVEV (reference sequence). V lost 2 bases and J lost 0, with 5 bases in between. The length of the CDR3 is 13 residues. CDR3 region: CASSLLRSYEQYF. The DNA for the CDR3 is TGTGCCAGCAGTTTACTCCGCTCCTACGAGCAGTACTTC.

This clone was recorded only once. The chain combines TRBV6-6 with TRBJ2-5; 9 bases fit TRBD1. Losses at the gene ends were 6 bases for V and 2 bases for J; bases not matched to a gene: 7. The germline gives CDR1 MNHNY, CDR2 SVGAGI (reference sequence). This CDR3 has 15 amino acids. The CDR3 sequence: CASRDGQGIQETQYF. The CDR3 nucleotides read TGTGCCAGCAGAGATGGACAGGGGATACAAGAGACCCAGTACTTC.

This chain connects TRBV7-3 to TRBJ2-2; TRBD1 might be the D (5 bases). Germline CDR1 and CDR2: SGHTA and FQGTGA. The V end lost 4 bases, the J end lost 4 bases, and 16 bases lay between the germline ends. The CDR3 runs 16 residues. The CDR3 loop reads CASSSQSGLGTGELFF. The CDR3 DNA sequence: TGTGCCAGCAGCTCCCAATCAGGGCTCGGCACCGGGGAGCTGTTTTTT.

The chain couples TRBV11-2 to TRBJ1-2; D perhaps matches TRBD1 (5 bases). V lost 6 bases and J 0 bases, leaving 17 bases between the germline ends. The germline V gene has CDR1 SGHAT and CDR2 FQNNGV. The CDR3 is 16 residues long. CDR3 sequence: CASRSVRTQPNYGYTF. The CDR3, as DNA: TGTGCCAGCAGAAGCGTCAGGACACAGCCTAACTATGGCTACACCTTC. Drawing the rest from reference TRBV11-2 and TRBJ1-2, the complete variable domain is EAGVAQSPRYKIIEKRQSVAFWCNPISGHATLYWYQQILGQGPKLLIQFQNNGVVDDSQLPKDRFSAERLKGVDSTLKIQPAKLEDSAVYLCASRSVRTQPNYGYTFGSGTRLTVV.

The V gene is TRBV5-1, the J gene TRBJ2-2, with 12 bases lining up with TRBD2. Germline V gene sequence: CDR1 SGHRS, CDR2 YFSETQ. The CDR3 has 13 residues. Trimming cost V 8 bases and J 5 bases; bases outside gene matches: 1. CDR3 in amino acids: CASGTSGTGELFF. As DNA, the CDR3 is TGCGCCAGTGGGACTAGCGGGACCGGGGAGCTGTTTTTT.

The V gene is TRBV30, the J gene TRBJ2-1; 12 bases match TRBD2. Germline V gene data show CDR1 as GTSNPN and CDR2 as SVGIG (reference sequence). V lost 3 bases, J lost 7 bases, and 1 base stayed unmatched. The CDR3 is 13 amino acids. CDR3 in amino acids: CAWRGTSGNEQFF. The CDR3, as DNA: TGTGCCTGGAGGGGGACTAGCGGGAATGAGCAGTTCTTC.

V usage is TRBV5-1 and J usage is TRBJ2-2, with a tentative D call TRBD1 (5 bases). The CDR3 is made up of 13 amino acids. The germline V gene encodes CDR1 SGHRS and CDR2 YFSETQ. V was clipped by 4 bases and J by 8 bases, with 12 bases between them. CDR3 loop: CASSAVQGGELFF. The CDR3, as DNA: TGCGCCAGCAGCGCGGTCCAGGGTGGGGAGCTGTTTTTT.

This clone was picked up one time. The chain has TRBV2 and TRBJ2-1, with 7 bases aligning to TRBD1. The J segment lost 7 bases and the V segment lost 5 bases, leaving 5 bases of the junction unmatched. The CDR3 is 13 residues long. CDR1 is SNHLY, CDR2 FYNNEI, per germline. The CDR3 here is CASSRDSGNEQFF. The CDR3 nucleotides read TGTGCCAGCAGTCGGGACAGTGGGAATGAGCAGTTCTTC.

Only one count was recorded for this clone. The chain carries TRBV10-1 and TRBJ2-1, with 11 bases that match TRBD1. Germline lookup yields CDR1 WNHNN and CDR2 SYGVQD (reference sequence). The J segment lost 9 bases and the V segment lost 0 bases, leaving 4 bases of the junction unmatched. This CDR3 has 15 residues. CDR3 sequence: CASSESRTGGFEQFF. The CDR3 nucleotides read TGCGCCAGCAGTGAGTCAAGGACAGGGGGCTTTGAGCAGTTCTTC.

This chain links TRBV28 with TRBJ2-1; TRBD2 agrees at 10 bases. The CDR3 contains 15 residues. Germline V lookup: CDR1 MDHEN, CDR2 SYDVKM. V was pared by 5 bases and J by 6 bases, with 7 bases of the junction left unmatched. CDR3 protein: CASSLSGGGFNEQFF. The CDR3 DNA follows: TGTGCCAGCAGTCTCAGCGGGGGGGGCTTCAATGAGCAGTTCTTC.

This chain connects TRBV28 to TRBJ1-1, with D uncertain. V was shortened by 5 bases and J by 7 bases, with 17 bases between the two germline ends. Germline lookup yields CDR1 MDHEN and CDR2 SYDVKM. This CDR3 spans 14 amino acids. The CDR3 loop reads CASSPRFGRGEAFF. Written as DNA, the CDR3 is TGTGCCAGCAGTCCGCGGTTTGGTCGGGGTGAAGCTTTCTTT.

The rearrangement links TRBV7-6 to TRBJ2-1; D possibly corresponds to TRBD2 (6 bases). Trimming removed 2 bases at V and 3 bases at J, with 14 bases between. CDR1 and CDR2 from the germline V gene are SGHVS and FNYEAQ. The CDR3 length is 16 residues. The CDR3 region has the DNA TGTGCCAGCAGCTTATTGGGCGGGGCAAACTACAATGAGCAGTTCTTC. Its translation is CASSLLGGANYNEQFF.